The 20 T cell receptor beta chains presented below share a single source sample, sequenced in a study of human T cells and chemical hapten exposure. Each CDR3 protein gets one entry after TCRdb re-called the RACE reads with MiXCR. The data hold roughly 69,000 distinct CDR3 sequences, with approximately 10% observed a single time. Regarding time point: patch test 2, 6 weeks after DPC sensitization. Treatment described: therapeutic diphenylcyclopropenone sensitization with weekly scalp DPC. Sequenced here: whole blood, sampled in connection with sensitization to the hapten diphenylcyclopropenone (DPC). All receptors come from a woman aged 45-59 years with alopecia areata. Some clones in this sample may be carry-over from other donors' samples.

This clonotype has ten or more counts. The gene calls are TRBV11-1 and TRBJ2-1, with D possibly matching TRBD2 (6 bases). Germline CDR1 and CDR2: SGHAT and FQDESV (reference sequence). Trimming took off 0 bases at V and 4 bases at J, with 13 bases between the two ends. CDR3 length equals 16 residues. The CDR3 loop is CASSLAASGGYNEQFF. The CDR3 DNA follows: TGTGCCAGCAGCTTAGCGGCTTCTGGGGGGTACAATGAGCAGTTCTTC.

There are many counts of this clonotype. This rearrangement joins TRBV20-1 to TRBJ2-3; D possibly corresponds to TRBD2 (5 bases). Per the germline V gene, CDR1 is DFQATT and CDR2 is SNEGSKA (reference sequence). V gave up 1 base and J gave up 5 bases, with 16 bases separating them. The CDR3 length is 15 residues. CDR3 nucleotides: TGCAGTGCTAGAGCCCCGGCGGGCCACCTAGATACGCAGTATTTT. It encodes CSARAPAGHLDTQYF.

This clonotype has a count of ten or more. The chain has TRBV14 and TRBJ2-7; D is possibly TRBD1 or TRBD2 (5 bases each). Germline values: CDR1 SGHDN, CDR2 FVKESK. Trimming removed 5 bases at V and 2 bases at J, with 19 bases between. The CDR3 has 16 amino acids. CDR3 DNA: TGTGCCAGCAGCTTCCTTCAGGGCCAGGGACCCTACGAGCAGTACTTC. Translation: CASSFLQGQGPYEQYF.

This clonotype was counted many times. CDR3 nucleotides: TGTGCCATCAGTGAGTCGAGGTCAGAAGAGACCCAGTACTTC. It is translated as CAISESRSEETQYF. The rearrangement uses TRBV10-3 and TRBJ2-5, with D uncertain. The CDR3 length is 14 residues. V shed 0 bases and J shed 3 bases, with 8 bases lying between them. CDR1 is ENHRY and CDR2 is SYGVKD in the germline V gene.

This clonotype was counted between two and nine times. The chain links TRBV7-9 to TRBJ2-7; weak D call: TRBD1 (5 bases). V shed 3 bases and J shed 5 bases, with 14 bases lying between them. The CDR3 is 14 amino acids. CDR1 and CDR2 (germline): SEHNR, FQNEAQ (reference sequence). The CDR3 region has the DNA TGTGCCAGCAGCTTTGGGGCTAGTCTCCACGAGCAGTACTTC. Encoded protein: CASSFGASLHEQYF. Full variable domain (missing parts from reference TRBV7-9 and TRBJ2-7): DTGVSQNPRHKITKRGQNVTFRCDPISEHNRLYWYRQTLGQGPEFLTYFQNEAQLEKSRLLSDRFSAERPKGSFSTLEIQRTEQGDSAMYLCASSFGASLHEQYFGPGTRLTVT.

The chain couples TRBV29-1 to TRBJ2-7; TRBD2 matches at 9 bases. V lost 6 bases, J lost 0 bases, and 3 bases stayed unmatched. This CDR3 contains 13 residues. From germline, CDR1 is SQVTM and CDR2 ANQGSEA. The CDR3 DNA reads TGCAGCGTGTCAGCGGGGGGCTCCTACGAGCAGTACTTC. This encodes CSVSAGGSYEQYF.

At least ten counts were recorded for this clonotype. The rearrangement joins TRBV11-2 to TRBJ2-1; D remains ambiguous. Germline lookup yields CDR1 SGHAT and CDR2 FQNNGV. Trimming took 5 bases from V and 5 from J, leaving 4 bases between them. The length of the CDR3 is 11 residues. The CDR3 sequence: CASSTHNEQFF. CDR3 bases: TGTGCCAGCAGCACTCACAATGAGCAGTTCTTC.

This clonotype was found many times. This chain connects TRBV4-1 to TRBJ2-3; weak D call: TRBD2 (5 bases). This CDR3 has 14 amino acids. The V end lost 0 bases, the J end lost 7 bases, and 11 bases lay between the germline ends. Germline V CDR1 and CDR2: MGHRA, YSYEKL. CDR3 sequence reads: CASSQEGDYYTQYF. CDR3 sequence (DNA): TGCGCCAGCAGCCAAGAAGGAGACTATTATACGCAGTATTTT.

V is TRBV6-1 and J is TRBJ1-3, with a tentative D call TRBD1 (5 bases). The V and J ends lost 2 bases and 7 bases respectively, with 9 bases between them. The CDR3 runs 13 residues. Germline lookup yields CDR1 MNHNS and CDR2 SASEGT. Here the CDR3 DNA reads TGTGCCAGCAGTGAACGCCCAGGGAACACCATATATTTT. The encoded protein is CASSERPGNTIYF.

In this sample, this clonotype turned up many times. This sequence joins TRBV19 and TRBJ2-3; 10 bases fit TRBD2. Germline CDR1 is LNHDA and CDR2 is SQIVND (reference sequence). The CDR3 consists of 14 residues. V was clipped by 7 bases and J by 8 bases; unmatched bases: 9. The CDR3 sequence: CASTPLAGLSTQYF. The CDR3 coding sequence is TGTGCCAGTACCCCACTAGCGGGATTGTCTACGCAGTATTTT. The full variable domain, rest sourced from reference TRBV19 and TRBJ2-3, is DGGITQSPKYLFRKEGQNVTLSCEQNLNHDAMYWYRQDPGQGLRLIYYSQIVNDFQKGDIAEGYSVSREKKESFPLTVTSAQKNPTAFYLCASTPLAGLSTQYFGPGTRLTVL.

This clonotype was recorded a few times. The chain combines TRBV11-1 with TRBJ1-1; tentative D call: TRBD1 (6 bases). CDR1 is SGHAT, CDR2 FQDESV, per germline (reference sequence). Trimming removed 5 bases at V and 5 bases at J, with 21 bases between. This CDR3 has 16 residues. In DNA form, the CDR3 reads TGTGCCAGCAGCCCCCGGGAGGGGGTAAGGGATACTGAAGCTTTCTTT. Encoded protein: CASSPREGVRDTEAFF.

This clonotype showed up many times. The chain has TRBV11-2 and TRBJ2-1, with 13 bases aligning to TRBD2. The CDR3 sequence is 16 residues long. Germline CDR1 reads SGHAT; CDR2 reads FQNNGV. V lost 6 bases and J lost 9; bases outside the gene matches: 11. CDR3 in amino acids: CASSSFPGLAGFEQFF. The CDR3 nucleotides are TGTGCCAGCAGTTCATTTCCGGGACTAGCGGGGTTTGAGCAGTTCTTC.

The V call is TRBV12-3 or TRBV12-4, the J call TRBJ2-2; TRBD2 matches 9 bases. The CDR3 covers 16 residues. V dropped 1 base and J dropped 7; count of bases not matched to a gene: 7. CDR3 coding DNA: TGTGCCAGCAGTTTAGGCCCGCTAGCGGGATACGGGGAGCTGTTTTTT. It yields the protein CASSLGPLAGYGELFF.

In this sample, this clonotype turned up a few times. For the CDR3, the DNA is TGTGCCAGCAGTCACGCAGGGGGGAGCACTGAAGCTTTCTTT. Translating gives CASSHAGGSTEAFF. The V and J genes are TRBV7-2 and TRBJ1-1; 7 nucleotides match TRBD1. V lost 6 bases and J lost 4; bases outside the gene matches: 8. CDR3 length: 14 residues. Germline assignment: CDR1 SGHTA and CDR2 FQGNSA.

In its sample, this clonotype was seen many times. This chain uses TRBV29-1 with TRBJ1-2, with 7 bases lining up with TRBD1. V dropped 1 base and J dropped 6; count of bases not matched to a gene: 8. CDR1 SQVTM and CDR2 ANQGSEA come from the germline V gene. CDR3 length: 14 residues. The CDR3 loop reads CSVEASPGGNGYTF. CDR3 sequence (DNA): TGCAGCGTTGAAGCAAGCCCAGGGGGTAATGGCTACACCTTC.

This clonotype was found a few times. The chain employs TRBV11-2 and TRBJ1-1; D unresolved. Germline V CDR1 and CDR2: SGHAT, FQNNGV. The CDR3 totals 15 residues. With 1 base removed from V and 6 bases from J, the gap between germline ends came to 15 bases. CDR3 sequence reads: CASSLVVSGPAEAFF. In DNA, the CDR3 is TGTGCCAGCAGCTTAGTGGTTAGCGGGCCTGCTGAAGCTTTCTTT.

This clonotype has more than one count but fewer than ten. The rearrangement uses TRBV10-2 and TRBJ1-4, with 7 bases lining up with TRBD1. After removal of 6 bases from V and 6 bases from J, the junction contained 10 bases not matched to a gene. The CDR3 is 15 amino acids. Per germline, CDR1 WSHSY and CDR2 SAAADI. The CDR3 protein is CASRLTGEGDEKLFF. CDR3 bases: TGCGCCAGCAGGCTTACAGGGGAGGGTGATGAAAAACTGTTTTTT.

The chain combines TRBV5-1 with TRBJ1-1; weak D call: TRBD1 (5 bases). CDR3 size: 14 residues. Germline V CDR1 and CDR2: SGHRS, YFSETQ. V was trimmed by 1 base and J by 4 bases, leaving 11 bases between them. CDR3 residues: CASSLRQPSTEAFF. CDR3 sequence (DNA): TGCGCCAGCAGCTTGAGACAGCCCTCCACTGAAGCTTTCTTT. Full variable domain (rest looked up from reference TRBV5-1 and TRBJ1-1): KAGVTQTPRYLIKTRGQQVTLSCSPISGHRSVSWYQQTPGQGLQFLFEYFSETQRNKGNFPGRFSGRQFSNSRSEMNVSTLELGDSALYLCASSLRQPSTEAFFGQGTRLTVV.

This clonotype was recorded a few times. The V and J genes are TRBV10-2 and TRBJ2-5, with no clear D. CDR1 WSHSY and CDR2 SAAADI come from the germline V gene. The CDR3 loop spans 13 amino acids. Trimming cost V 8 bases and J 0 bases, with 10 bases left between them. The CDR3 sequence is CASSLLYQETQYF. The CDR3 DNA reads as TGCGCCAGCTCTCTATTGTACCAAGAGACCCAGTACTTC.

This chain joins TRBV7-6 and TRBJ2-1; 12 positions agree with TRBD2. Germline V gene data show CDR1 as SGHVS and CDR2 as FNYEAQ. V lost 5 bases to trimming and J lost 7 bases; unmatched junction nucleotides: 12. The CDR3 spans 17 residues. The CDR3 is CASSTQKPGTSGNEQFF. The CDR3 nucleotides read TGTGCCAGCAGCACCCAAAAACCCGGGACTAGCGGGAATGAGCAGTTCTTC.